The rows below give T cell receptor beta chains drawn from one sample of a study of blood T cells in healthy people across ages. MiXCR was run by TCRdb on the 5' RACE reads, yielding one entry per CDR3 protein. The sample includes roughly 680,000 distinct CDR3 sequences, over 40% of them seen just once. The sample was blood. These receptors were collected from a woman older than 75 in good health. Both conserved end residues are part of each CDR3. Each record gives: J gene, V gene, clone size, D gene, CDR3 DNA, CDR3 protein. D genes are given only for firm matches. Clone size appears in some rows only: once, few, many, or a class for an expanded clone.

TRBJ1-4 TRBV25-1 - TRBD1 TGTGCCAGCAGTGAGGACAGGAGCGATGAAAAACTGTTTTTT CASSEDRSDEKLFF
TRBJ2-5 TRBV20-1 - - TGCAGTGCTAGCTCAAAACGACTTATCCAAGAGACCCAGTACTTC CSASSKRLIQETQYF
TRBJ2-3 TRBV2 - - TGTGCCAGCAGTACCCTAGCTCCTCCCTTGGATACGCAGTATTTT CASSTLAPPLDTQYF
TRBJ2-7 TRBV12-3/TRBV12-4 many TRBD1 TGTGCCAGCAGCCGGGACAGGGCCGTGCGACAGTACTTC CASSRDRAVRQYF
TRBJ1-5 TRBV2 - TRBD1 TGTGCCAGCACTCGAGCTGACAGGGGGGTTCAGCCCCAGCATTTT CASTRADRGVQPQHF
TRBJ1-6 TRBV20-1 few - TGCAGTGCTAGCCCCCCGGGGGCCAGTGGTTCACCCCTCCACTTT CSASPPGASGSPLHF
TRBJ2-3 TRBV27 many - TGTGCCAGCAGCCCCGGAACGATACCAGATACGCAGTATTTT CASSPGTIPDTQYF
TRBJ2-2 TRBV12-3/TRBV12-4 - TRBD2 TGTGCCAGCAGAAAAACTAGCGGGAGAGGGTCCGGGGAGCTGTTTTTT CASRKTSGRGSGELFF
TRBJ1-3 TRBV10-3 - - TGTGCCATCAGGGAGGATCTCTCTGGAAACACCATATATTTT CAIREDLSGNTIYF
TRBJ1-2 TRBV29-1 - - TGCAGCGTCCTCGGGGGGACGTCGAACTATGGCTACACCTTC CSVLGGTSNYGYTF
TRBJ1-6 TRBV3-1 - - TGTGCCAGCAGCAAGACAAATTCACCCCTCCACTTT CASSKTNSPLHF
TRBJ2-1 TRBV14 - - TGTGCCAGCAGCCAGGCCTCCGTCTACAATGAGCAGTTCTTC CASSQASVYNEQFF
TRBJ2-5 TRBV5-1 - - TGCGCCAGCAGCTTGGGATCGATCCACCCTCCGGAGACCCAGTACTTC CASSLGSIHPPETQYF
TRBJ2-4 TRBV4-1 few - TGCGTCAGCAGCCCCAGCCGTGAGGGGGAGATGAATGGTGACATTCAGTACTTC CVSSPSREGEMNGDIQYF
TRBJ2-5 TRBV20-1 - - TGCAGTGCCCGGAGCCCGAGGGAGGAGACCCAGTACTTC CSARSPREETQYF
TRBJ2-3 TRBV29-1 - TRBD1 TGCAGCACTGGATCCCTGTTCGGGACAGGGGGCAGGGTAGATACGCAGTATTTT CSTGSLFGTGGRVDTQYF
TRBJ1-2 TRBV20-1 many - TGCAGTGCTAGTTCCGGATTAAGATCCGGCTACACCTTC CSASSGLRSGYTF
TRBJ2-7 TRBV15 - TRBD2 TGTGCCACCAGCAGAGAAGTGAGGCCAGCGGGGGCTCCCTACGAGCAGTACTTC CATSREVRPAGAPYEQYF
TRBJ2-1 TRBV4-1 - - TGCGCCAGCAGCCGGCAAAGGACGGGTTCCTACAATGAGCAGTTCTTC CASSRQRTGSYNEQFF
TRBJ1-6 TRBV3-1 few TRBD1 TGTGCCAGCAGCCTTAACAGGGGGACCGGGAATTCACCCCTCCACTTT CASSLNRGTGNSPLHF
TRBJ2-7 TRBV29-1 - - TGCAGCGTTAAAGTAGGAGGGGGTTTACGTGAGCAGTACTTC CSVKVGGGLREQYF
TRBJ2-3 TRBV10-3 - TRBD2 TGTGCCATCAGCGGACTAGCGGGGGCCACAGATACGCAGTATTTT CAISGLAGATDTQYF
TRBJ2-7 TRBV3-1 many - TGTGCCAGCAGTCTCACAAATTCCTACGAGCAGTACTTC CASSLTNSYEQYF
TRBJ1-6 TRBV21-1 - - TGTGCCAGCAGCTGCGGGACAGGCAATTCACCCCTCCACTTT CASSCGTGNSPLHF
TRBJ2-5 TRBV29-1 - - TGCAGCGTTGCTGCAGCAAACCAAGAGACCCAGTACTTC CSVAAANQETQYF
TRBJ2-3 TRBV29-1 many TRBD2 TGCAGCGTTGAAGAGCGGGGGGGAGGCACAGATACGCAGTATTTT CSVEERGGGTDTQYF
TRBJ2-1 TRBV30 - TRBD2 TGTGCCTGGAGTCCCCCGGGGAGGGGCAATGAGCAGTTCTTC CAWSPPGRGNEQFF
TRBJ2-3 TRBV2 many - TGTGCCAGCAAGTCGACGCGGTTCACAGATACGCAGTATTTT CASKSTRFTDTQYF